The 32 T cell receptor beta chains below all came from one sample that was sequenced in a study of CD8 T cells in Susac syndrome (dated by TCRdb to the late 2010s). The library was prepared using the immunoSEQ multiplex PCR assay. RNA was extracted using the RNeasy kit, and about 0.45 to 1 ug of the RNA was reverse transcribed with random hexamers. Through fastp at Q25 and MiXCR, TCRdb rebuilt clones from the public reads, retaining in-frame beta chains. CDR3 protein duplicates are merged, each entry listing the most common genes and DNA. This sample has about 120,000 distinct CDR3 sequences in its table, and roughly 94% of those were observed once. Of the sample, 0.25% to 0.3% is held by the ten largest clones. Specimen: CD8+ T cells from PBMCs. Receptors originate from a human donor with Susac syndrome.

V and J are TRBV20-1 and TRBJ2-5; 13 bases map to TRBD2. There are 18 residues in the CDR3. J lost 1 base, V lost 0 bases, and 8 bases had no gene match. Germline assignment: CDR1 DFQATT and CDR2 SNEGSKA (reference sequence). CDR3 DNA sequence: TGCAGTGCTAGAGACACCCCGGGACTAGCGGGGTTCCAAGAGACCCAGTACTTC. It is translated as CSARDTPGLAGFQETQYF.

This sequence joins TRBV7-2 and TRBJ2-7; D possibly matches TRBD1 or TRBD2 (5 bases each). Per germline, CDR1 SGHTA and CDR2 FQGNSA. CDR3 length: 16 amino acids. Deletions cut 1 base from V and 0 bases from J, with 13 bases between. The CDR3 reads CASSLGGTVSSYEQYF. The DNA for the CDR3 is TGTGCCAGCAGCTTAGGGGGGACGGTCAGCTCCTACGAGCAGTACTTC.

This sequence joins TRBV14 and TRBJ2-5; TRBD1 is a possible D gene (6 bases). Trimming shortened V by 1 base and J by 5 bases, and 17 bases separated the two germline ends. The length of the CDR3 is 16 residues. Germline V gene data show CDR1 as SGHDN and CDR2 as FVKESK. The CDR3 spells CASSQGWQGQDETQYF. In nucleotides, the CDR3 is TGTGCCAGCAGCCAAGGGTGGCAGGGGCAGGACGAGACCCAGTACTTC.

The chain employs TRBV11-2 and TRBJ2-7; TRBD2 matches at 8 bases. This CDR3 has 16 amino acids. Germline V gene lookup returns CDR1 SGHAT and CDR2 FQNNGV. With 8 bases clipped from V and 4 bases from J, the junction kept 16 bases outside the gene matches. This chain's CDR3 is CASDGNGGVLTYEQYF. The CDR3 DNA follows: TGTGCCAGCGACGGTAACGGGGGGGTCCTTACTTACGAGCAGTACTTC.

The genes are TRBV24-1 and TRBJ2-1; D not certain. In germline, CDR1 is KGHDR, CDR2 SFDVKD. The V end lost 2 bases, the J end lost 2 bases, and 0 bases lay between the germline ends. This CDR3 has 12 residues. CDR3 coding DNA: TGTGCCACCAGTGATTCCTACAATGAGCAGTTCTTC. Protein product: CATSDSYNEQFF.

This chain connects TRBV29-1 to TRBJ1-1; no reliable D call. This CDR3 contains 10 residues. Germline V gene sequence: CDR1 SQVTM, CDR2 ANQGSEA. V lost 7 bases, J lost 3 bases, and 6 bases lay in between. The DNA of the CDR3 is TGCAGCGCGGTGGACACTGAAGCTTTCTTT. As protein: CSAVDTEAFF.

This chain uses TRBV4-1 with TRBJ2-3, with a weak D call TRBD2 (6 bases). CDR1 and CDR2 (germline): MGHRA, YSYEKL. This CDR3 is 15 amino acids long. V dropped 4 bases and J dropped 0 bases, with 11 bases sitting between them. Written as DNA, the CDR3 is TGCGCCAGCAGCCCTAGCGAGTTGAGCACAGATACGCAGTATTTT. It yields the protein CASSPSELSTDTQYF.

The V call is TRBV7-9, the J call TRBJ2-7, with TRBD1 as a possible D gene (6 bases). Trimming took off 0 bases at V and 0 bases at J, with 9 bases between the two ends. The germline gives CDR1 SEHNR, CDR2 FQNEAQ (reference sequence). This CDR3 region has 15 residues. The CDR3 region is CASSLATGRSYEQYF. Here the CDR3 DNA reads TGTGCCAGCAGCTTAGCGACAGGCCGCTCCTACGAGCAGTACTTC.

CDR3 region: CASSPGEARSETQYF. The CDR3 DNA sequence: TGTGCCAGCAGCCCCGGGGAAGCAAGGTCAGAGACCCAGTACTTC. The rearrangement uses TRBV13 and TRBJ2-5; TRBD2 might be the D (5 bases). The CDR3 contains 15 residues. Between the trimmed V and J ends, which lost 5 bases and 4 bases, there was a span of 17 bases. Germline V lookup: CDR1 PRHDT, CDR2 FYEKMQ (reference sequence).

The CDR3 DNA reads TGTGCCAGTAGCAAATCCGTTGTGGACTATGGCTACACCTTC. As protein: CASSKSVVDYGYTF. This sequence joins TRBV19 and TRBJ1-2, with no clear D. This CDR3 is 14 amino acids long. CDR1 LNHDA and CDR2 SQIVND come from the germline V gene (reference sequence). V gave up 6 bases and J gave up 3 bases, with 14 bases separating them.

V usage is TRBV12-3 or TRBV12-4 and J usage is TRBJ1-5; D remains unclear. V gave up 3 bases and J gave up 0 bases, with 3 bases separating them. This CDR3 is built from 13 residues. CDR3 nucleotides: TGTGCCAGCAGTTTGGTTAGCAATCAGCCCCAGCATTTT. Residues: CASSLVSNQPQHF.

The chain uses TRBV5-4 and TRBJ2-6; 7 positions match TRBD2. V was clipped by 4 bases and J by 0 bases; unmatched bases: 7. Germline CDR1 and CDR2: SGHNT and YYREEE (reference sequence). This CDR3 contains 17 residues. The CDR3 DNA reads TGTGCCAGCAGCCGGGGAGGGCCCAACTCTGGGGCCAACGTCCTGACTTTC. Translation: CASSRGGPNSGANVLTF.

This chain links TRBV2 with TRBJ2-3; possible D gene TRBD1, 5 bases. The CDR3 extends over 15 amino acids. Trimming pared 5 bases from V and 1 base from J, leaving 13 bases between. In germline, CDR1 is SNHLY, CDR2 FYNNEI. This CDR3 is CASSLREYGTDTQYF. CDR3 DNA: TGTGCCAGCAGTCTCAGGGAATATGGCACAGATACGCAGTATTTT.

This clonotype came up once. V is TRBV13 and J is TRBJ2-7; perhaps TRBD1 as D (5 bases). Trimming shortened V by 1 base and J by 6 bases, and 16 bases separated the two germline ends. The V gene's germline CDR1 is PRHDT and CDR2 FYEKMQ (reference sequence). This CDR3 is 15 amino acids long. CDR3: CASSLAELTATEQYF. The CDR3 DNA follows: TGTGCCAGCAGCTTAGCCGAGTTGACAGCCACCGAGCAGTACTTC.

The J gene is TRBJ1-2, the V gene TRBV25-1; TRBD1 is a possible D gene (5 bases). Germline CDR1 reads MGHDK; CDR2 reads SYGVNS. The CDR3 is made up of 14 amino acids. Deletions cut 3 bases from V and 8 bases from J, with 16 bases between. CDR3 bases: TGTGCCAGCAGTGACAACGCAGGGCCAAAAGGCTACACCTTC. It translates to CASSDNAGPKGYTF.

In the case of this clonotype: One end of the junction is discordant with germline, which a read error may explain. The rearrangement joins TRBV20-1 to TRBJ1-6; 9 nucleotides agree with TRBD1. The CDR3 is 11 amino acids. Germline V CDR1 and CDR2: DFQATT, SNEGSKA (reference sequence). The CDR3 loop is CSAIIGQGQDF. Here the CDR3 DNA reads TGCAGTGCTATCATCGGACAGGGGCAAGACTTT.

This clonotype was picked up one time. The chain has TRBV28 and TRBJ2-7; D perhaps matches TRBD1 (6 bases). The germline gives CDR1 MDHEN, CDR2 SYDVKM. Trimming pared 5 bases from V and 5 bases from J, leaving 10 bases between. The CDR3 runs 12 residues. The CDR3 DNA reads TGTGCCAGCAGTCAACCAGGGGACGAGCAGTACTTC. Its translation: CASSQPGDEQYF.

The V call is TRBV6-2 or TRBV6-3, the J call TRBJ2-7, with D tentatively TRBD2 (7 bases). V was pared by 7 bases and J by 3 bases, with 25 bases between. The CDR3 is made up of 17 amino acids. The germline V gene has CDR1 MNHEY and CDR2 SVGEGT. In nucleotides, the CDR3 is TGTGCCAGCACCTCCGCGGGGGTTCGAGAGGGGGACTACGAGCAGTACTTC. It translates to CASTSAGVREGDYEQYF.

This chain joins TRBV4-1 and TRBJ1-3, with no clear D. In germline, CDR1 is MGHRA, CDR2 YSYEKL. The CDR3 extends over 16 amino acids. The V end lost 1 base, the J end lost 0 bases, and 10 bases lay between the germline ends. The chain's CDR3 is CASSQGLRRSGNTIYF. As DNA, the CDR3 is TGCGCCAGCAGCCAAGGCTTGCGCCGCTCTGGAAACACCATATATTTT.

The rearrangement uses TRBV9 and TRBJ1-2; D possibly corresponds to TRBD1 (5 bases). The V and J ends lost 0 bases and 3 bases respectively, with 6 bases between them. The CDR3 is 13 residues long. Germline V gene lookup returns CDR1 SGDLS and CDR2 YYNGEE. CDR3 protein: CASSVVGDYGYTF. The CDR3 DNA reads as TGTGCCAGCAGCGTAGTGGGGGACTATGGCTACACCTTC.

The chain carries TRBV4-1 and TRBJ1-1, with D unclear. V was trimmed by 0 bases and J by 1 base, leaving 12 bases between them. Looked up from germline, CDR1 is MGHRA and CDR2 is YSYEKL. The CDR3 extends over 16 amino acids. This chain's CDR3 is CASSQEVVGWNTEAFF. The CDR3 bases are TGCGCCAGCAGCCAAGAAGTAGTGGGGTGGAACACTGAAGCTTTCTTT.

This chain links TRBV4-1 with TRBJ2-7; D perhaps matches TRBD2 (6 bases). Trimming stripped 4 bases from V and 4 bases from J, with 14 bases between. The germline gives CDR1 MGHRA, CDR2 YSYEKL. CDR3 length equals 14 residues. The CDR3 bases are TGCGCCAGCAGCCGGGAATCCGGGGGTTACGAGCAGTACTTC. Translation gives CASSRESGGYEQYF.

This chain connects TRBV5-1 to TRBJ1-1; perhaps TRBD1 as D (6 bases). The CDR3 is 14 amino acids. In germline, CDR1 is SGHRS, CDR2 YFSETQ. Deletions cut 4 bases from V and 1 base from J, with 11 bases between. This CDR3 is CASSTVGGNTEAFF. In DNA form, the CDR3 reads TGCGCCAGCAGCACGGTAGGGGGGAACACTGAAGCTTTCTTT.

This chain uses TRBV7-2 with TRBJ2-6, with D perhaps TRBD1 or TRBD2 (5 bases each). Germline V CDR1 and CDR2: SGHTA, FQGNSA. The CDR3 has 16 amino acids. V was trimmed by 2 bases and J by 2 bases, leaving 10 bases between them. In DNA, the CDR3 is TGTGCCAGCAGCTTATCTGGGGGAACTGGGGCCAACGTCCTGACTTTC. Translation gives CASSLSGGTGANVLTF.

The chain couples TRBV20-1 to TRBJ2-5; possibly TRBD2 for D (6 bases). Germline-derived CDR1 and CDR2 are DFQATT and SNEGSKA (reference sequence). V was clipped by 5 bases and J by 4 bases, with 8 bases between them. The CDR3 spans 11 residues. CDR3 in DNA: TGCAGTGCTCGAGCGGGAGAGACCCAGTACTTC. This encodes CSARAGETQYF.

The chain has TRBV4-1 and TRBJ1-2; a weak D match, TRBD1 (5 bases). The CDR3 runs 14 residues. Germline V gives CDR1 MGHRA, CDR2 YSYEKL. The V end was cut by 10 bases, the J end by 7 bases, with 22 bases between. CDR3 amino acids: CATDRTTRGPGYTF. In DNA form, the CDR3 reads TGCGCCACAGACCGGACAACTCGCGGGCCTGGCTACACCTTC.

J is TRBJ2-7 and V is TRBV9; 8 positions agree with TRBD1. This CDR3 is built from 14 residues. V trimming: 4 bases; J trimming: 6 bases; junction bases outside the gene matches: 9. Germline CDR1 and CDR2: SGDLS and YYNGEE. This CDR3 is CASSLPGQGSEQYF. In DNA form, the CDR3 reads TGTGCCAGCAGCTTACCCGGACAGGGCTCCGAGCAGTACTTC.

This chain connects TRBV7-9 to TRBJ2-7; unclear D gene. CDR1 SEHNR and CDR2 FQNEAQ come from the germline V gene (reference sequence). V lost 4 bases and J 2 bases, leaving 12 bases between the germline ends. The CDR3 is made up of 14 amino acids. In DNA form, the CDR3 reads TGTGCCAGCAGCTCGACCCGAGGCACCTACGAGCAGTACTTC. Its translation is CASSSTRGTYEQYF.

The J gene is TRBJ2-7, the V gene TRBV29-1, with 7 bases fitting TRBD1. Germline CDR1 reads SQVTM; CDR2 reads ANQGSEA. CDR3 length: 12 amino acids. Trimming at V came to 4 bases and at J to 2 bases, leaving 2 bases not matched to a gene. Here the CDR3 reads CSVVGQAYEQYF. In DNA form, the CDR3 reads TGCAGCGTTGTAGGACAGGCCTACGAGCAGTACTTC.

The table lists this clonotype with a count of one. The chain carries TRBV4-3 and TRBJ1-2; TRBD1 aligns across 9 bases. The CDR3 is made up of 16 amino acids. The germline CDR1 and CDR2 sequences are LGHNA and YSLEER. V shed 5 bases and J 4 bases; nucleotides not matched to a gene: 11. The CDR3, as DNA: TGCGCCAGCAGCTCGGGACAGGGCAGCCCCTCCTATGGCTACACCTTC. This translates into CASSSGQGSPSYGYTF.

The V call is TRBV19, the J call TRBJ2-3; D is tentatively TRBD1 or TRBD2 (6 bases each). V was pared by 7 bases and J by 2 bases, with 19 bases between. Germline V lookup: CDR1 LNHDA, CDR2 SQIVND (reference sequence). There are 16 residues in the CDR3. In nucleotides, the CDR3 is TGTGCCAGTACTTGGGGGCCGGGGGAGACCACAGATACGCAGTATTTT. This sequence encodes CASTWGPGETTDTQYF.

V and J are TRBV19 and TRBJ2-7; no clear D gene. Between the trimmed V and J ends, which lost 6 bases and 2 bases, there was a span of 5 bases. This CDR3 has 11 residues. Germline values: CDR1 LNHDA, CDR2 SQIVND (reference sequence). For the CDR3, the DNA is TGTGCCAGTAGAGGGACCTACGAGCAGTACTTC. Protein: CASRGTYEQYF.